This T cell receptor beta chain appears in the sequencing data of a study of blood T cell repertoires in COVID-19. Study-wide context: The analysed material was cDNA or gDNA that came from T cells, B-cell-depleted T cells, or PBMCs.

Under the authors' procedure: Amplification with reference gene primers provided the estimates of nucleated cell counts. TCRdb keeps only in-frame clones here, not all; method: immunoSEQ multiplex PCR. Clonal size and the V and J genes are those of that table, whereas D and trimming came from the DNA. The data contain 100,000 to 150,000 clones, about 70% of them singletons. Seattle researchers signed up patients amid active infection and tracked them longitudinally. The CDR3 length is 19 residues. V lost 1 base and J 1 base, leaving 21 bases between the germline ends. Germline CDR1 LGHDT, CDR2 YNNKEL (reference sequence).

Material for sequencing was peripheral blood. The V and J genes are TRBV3-1 (or the pseudogene TRBV3-2) and TRBJ2-3, with D possibly matching TRBD2 (6 bases). This TCR was sampled from an elderly man with COVID-19, enrolled during active disease. CDR3 residues: CASSQGLFAAGFGTDTQYF. CDR3 nucleotides: TGTGCCAGCAGCCAAGGGCTGTTCGCGGCGGGATTCGGCACAGATACGCAGTATTTT.